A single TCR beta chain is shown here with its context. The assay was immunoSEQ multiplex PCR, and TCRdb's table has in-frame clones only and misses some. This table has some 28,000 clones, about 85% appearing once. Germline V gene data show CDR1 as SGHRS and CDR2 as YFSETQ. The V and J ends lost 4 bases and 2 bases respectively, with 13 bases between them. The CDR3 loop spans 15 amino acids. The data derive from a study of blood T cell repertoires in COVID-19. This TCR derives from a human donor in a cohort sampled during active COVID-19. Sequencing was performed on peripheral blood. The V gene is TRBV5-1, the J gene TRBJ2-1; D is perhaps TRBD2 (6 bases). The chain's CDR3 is CASSRQGGPYNEQFF. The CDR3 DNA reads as TGCGCCAGCAGCCGGCAGGGAGGCCCCTACAATGAGCAGTTCTTC.